The 6 T cell receptor beta chains below come from one sample, sequenced in a study of T-cell memory formation after mild COVID-19. TCRdb reanalysed the 5' RACE reads using MiXCR and keeps one entry per CDR3 protein. Among around 160,000 distinct CDR3 sequences listed, 11% were seen once. Sequencing input: PBMCs or a T cell subset sorted from them (not recorded which). These receptors came from a man aged 18 to 30 who had mild COVID-19 (a few samples of this study predate the infection). Cell type and time point are not known.

The chain has TRBV5-5 and TRBJ1-1, with D maybe TRBD1 (5 bases). The CDR3 length is 13 residues. CDR1 and CDR2 from the germline V gene are SGHKS and YYEKEE (reference sequence). The V gene lost 0 bases and the J gene lost 10 bases, with 13 bases spanning the gap. The CDR3 sequence: CASSLEWGGVAFF. The CDR3 DNA follows: TGTGCCAGCAGCTTGGAATGGGGAGGGGTAGCTTTCTTT.

This chain uses TRBV7-2 with TRBJ1-1; 10 bases line up with TRBD1. Germline V CDR1 and CDR2: SGHTA, FQGNSA. Trimming removed 5 bases from V and 3 bases from J; junction bases left unmatched: 3. The CDR3 has 14 residues. The DNA of the CDR3 is TGTGCCAGCAGCAGACAGGGGGCGGACACTGAAGCTTTCTTT. Translated, it gives CASSRQGADTEAFF.

There are many counts of this clonotype. The J gene is TRBJ2-1, the V gene TRBV7-2, with D perhaps matching TRBD1 (6 bases). V was cut by 4 bases and J by 9 bases, with 13 bases left in between. Germline V gives CDR1 SGHTA, CDR2 FQGNSA. This CDR3 has 13 residues. The CDR3 DNA follows: TGTGCCAGCAGCTCCGTAAAGGACAGTGAGCAGTTCTTC. It is translated as CASSSVKDSEQFF.

This clonotype was recorded many times. The chain couples TRBV4-3 to TRBJ2-3, with 9 bases matching TRBD2. J lost 0 bases, V lost 0 bases, and 13 bases had no gene match. Germline values: CDR1 LGHNA, CDR2 YSLEER. This CDR3 comprises 20 residues. CDR3 sequence: CASSQDGGGGAPGSTDTQYF. Here the CDR3 DNA reads TGCGCCAGCAGCCAAGATGGAGGCGGGGGGGCGCCTGGGAGCACAGATACGCAGTATTTT.

The chain has TRBV7-9 and TRBJ2-1, with TRBD2 matching over 10 bases. The J segment lost 9 bases and the V segment lost 5 bases, leaving 10 bases of the junction unmatched. CDR1 is SEHNR and CDR2 is FQNEAQ in the germline V gene (reference sequence). The CDR3 covers 15 residues. Here the CDR3 DNA reads TGTGCCAGCAGCCCATTAGCGGGGGGCGGCGGTGAGCAGTTCTTC. As protein: CASSPLAGGGGEQFF.

This rearrangement joins TRBV18 to TRBJ2-1; 9 bases fit TRBD1. The J segment lost 7 bases and the V segment lost 4 bases, leaving 8 bases of the junction unmatched. Germline CDR1 reads KGHSH; CDR2 reads LQKENI. CDR3 length: 15 residues. CDR3 region: CASSLTTGGTNEQFF. Here the CDR3 DNA reads TGTGCCAGCTCACTTACGACAGGGGGTACGAATGAGCAGTTCTTC.